Listed below are T cell receptor beta chains from one sample, sequenced in a study of control samples from healthy donors and cancer patients. Repertoires were generated with immunoSEQ multiplex PCR, while TCRdb's copy carries only in-frame clones and drops some. The table includes about 110,000 clones, 75% to 95% detected once. Sequenced: blood. Receptors were obtained from a human donor in good health. The donor label of this sample is uncertain. The CDR3 runs from the conserved cysteine through the conserved F or W. A D gene is named only where the DNA matches it firmly. Some rows mark clone size as missing; the rest say once, few, many or name a class of expanded clone.

cdr3_length clone_size j_call d_call v_call cdr3_nt cdr3_aa
12 . TRBJ2-7 . TRBV18 TGTGCCAGCTCACCCAGAAGCTACGAGCAGTACTTC CASSPRSYEQYF
17 . TRBJ1-1 . TRBV30 TGTGCCTGGAGTGTACAGTGGCTATTATCGGATAAAACTGAAGCTTTCTTT CAWSVQWLLSDKTEAFF
14 few TRBJ2-5 . TRBV6-5 TGTGCCAGCAGAATAGGACCGATGGGAGAGACCCAGTACTTC CASRIGPMGETQYF
15 . TRBJ2-3 TRBD2 TRBV25-1 TGTGCCACCAACCCCGGGGGGAGGGCGGCAGATACGCAGTATTTT CATNPGGRAADTQYF
15 . TRBJ1-5 . TRBV6-5 TGTGCCAGCAGGGTCACCGAGCGGGACAATCAGCCCCAGCATTTT CASRVTERDNQPQHF
16 . TRBJ2-3 TRBD2 TRBV7-2 TGTGCCAGCAGCCCACAGGGGACTAGCGGACAAGATACGCAGTATTTT CASSPQGTSGQDTQYF
17 . TRBJ2-7 . TRBV5-5 TGTGCCAGCAGCTTTCGCTACTCCGGGACCGAAAGGGGGGAGCAGTACTTC CASSFRYSGTERGEQYF
15 . TRBJ1-3 . TRBV19 TGTGCCAGTCGTTCCCCCGGTTACTCTGGAAACACCATATATTTT CASRSPGYSGNTIYF
14 few TRBJ2-2 . TRBV21-1 TGTGCCAGGGAAGGCATATCGAACACCGGGGAGCTGTTTTTT CAREGISNTGELFF
13 . TRBJ2-2 . TRBV30 TGTGCCTGGGCCGGGCCCAACACCGGGGAGCTGTTTTTT CAWAGPNTGELFF